These 11 T cell receptor beta chains came from one sample sequenced in a study of blood T cells in healthy people across ages. Using a J-beta primer mix together with a sample-barcoded 5' primer, a second PCR was run for roughly 7 to 12 cycles. TCRdb ran MiXCR on the 5' RACE reads and lists one entry per CDR3 protein. The sample includes about 1.6 million distinct CDR3 sequences, about 32% seen only once; the top ten take roughly 12%. The sequenced sample was blood. The source is a woman aged 30 to 39 in good health.

In its sample, this clonotype was seen once. The genes are TRBV3-1 and TRBJ2-1; 7 bases fit TRBD2. V lost 0 bases to trimming and J lost 7 bases; unmatched junction nucleotides: 3. Germline V gene lookup returns CDR1 LGHDT and CDR2 YNNKEL (reference sequence). The length of the CDR3 is 14 residues. This CDR3 reads CASSQEGLLNEQFF. CDR3 coding DNA: TGTGCCAGCAGCCAAGAGGGACTATTAAATGAGCAGTTCTTC.

A few counts support this clonotype. The rearrangement uses TRBV27 and TRBJ1-2, with D tentatively TRBD1 (6 bases). Trimming took off 6 bases at V and 8 bases at J, with 13 bases between the two ends. Looked up from germline, CDR1 is MNHEY and CDR2 is SMNVEV (reference sequence). The CDR3 is 12 residues long. The CDR3, as DNA: TGTGCCAGCAGGACAGGTTCGAGGGGCTACACCTTC. Protein sequence: CASRTGSRGYTF.

This chain uses TRBV5-1 with TRBJ1-2, with D possibly being TRBD1 (5 bases). The V gene lost 0 bases and the J gene lost 8 bases, with 11 bases spanning the gap. The CDR3 loop spans 13 amino acids. Germline V gene lookup returns CDR1 SGHRS and CDR2 YFSETQ. CDR3 DNA: TGCGCCAGCAGCTTGGAGGCAGGGTGGGGCTACACCTTC. This encodes CASSLEAGWGYTF.

This clonotype was detected only a few times. V is TRBV12-3 or TRBV12-4 and J is TRBJ2-3; 9 bases agree with TRBD2. The V and J ends lost 6 bases and 2 bases, in that order; junction bases with no gene match: 9. This CDR3 is 16 amino acids long. CDR3 in amino acids: CASSLLLAGNTDTQYF. The DNA of the CDR3 is TGTGCCAGCAGCCTATTGCTAGCGGGAAACACAGATACGCAGTATTTT.

V and J are TRBV7-2 and TRBJ2-1; D is ambiguous. Trimming left V 5 bases short and J 5 bases short, with 22 bases between. The CDR3 has 17 amino acids. The germline V gene has CDR1 SGHTA and CDR2 FQGNSA. The CDR3, as DNA: TGTGCCAGCAGCCCCTATTGGCAAGGCGCTAAAAACAATGAGCAGTTCTTC. Its protein is CASSPYWQGAKNNEQFF. Based on the CDR3 plus reference TRBV7-2 and TRBJ2-1, the full variable domain is GAGVSQSPSNKVTEKGKDVELRCDPISGHTALYWYRQSLGQGLEFLIYFQGNSAPDKSGLPSDRFSAERTGGSVSTLTIQRTQQEDSAVYLCASSPYWQGAKNNEQFFGPGTRLTVL.

The chain has TRBV29-1 and TRBJ2-2, with no clear D. The V gene lost 4 bases and the J gene lost 6 bases, with 12 bases spanning the gap. CDR3 length equals 13 residues. Germline V lookup: CDR1 SQVTM, CDR2 ANQGSEA. CDR3 amino acids: CSVGPAGAGELFF. The DNA of the CDR3 is TGCAGCGTTGGCCCGGCTGGGGCCGGGGAGCTGTTTTTT.

Details on this clonotype: This could be a read error, since a much larger clone is one nucleotide away. The V gene is TRBV29-1, the J gene TRBJ1-2; no definite D call. V gave up 5 bases and J gave up 4 bases, with 17 bases separating them. The CDR3 is made up of 14 amino acids. Germline assignment: CDR1 SQVTM and CDR2 ANQGSEA. CDR3 sequence (DNA): TGCAGCGTTCCCAGTAGTGGAGAGGGCTATGGCTACACCTTC. This translates into CSVPSSGEGYGYTF.

This clonotype has just one count. This chain connects TRBV20-1 to TRBJ1-1; D ambiguous. The CDR3 is 14 amino acids. CDR1 DFQATT and CDR2 SNEGSKA come from the germline V gene (reference sequence). Trimming stripped 0 bases from V and 1 base from J, with 9 bases between. The CDR3 reads CSARDRRENTEAFF. The CDR3 DNA follows: TGCAGTGCTAGAGATAGGAGGGAGAACACTGAAGCTTTCTTT.

V gene TRBV10-3 combines with J gene TRBJ2-1; 9 positions agree with TRBD1. Germline trimming cut 8 bases from V and 7 bases from J; bases unmatched to any gene: 15. Germline values: CDR1 ENHRY, CDR2 SYGVKD. This CDR3 is built from 16 residues. The CDR3 nucleotides read TGTGCCATCGGTAACTCACAGGGGGCTAAGCAAAATGAGCAGTTCTTC. Translating gives CAIGNSQGAKQNEQFF.

The genes are TRBV5-1 and TRBJ2-4; 12 nucleotides line up with TRBD2. CDR1 is SGHRS, CDR2 YFSETQ, per germline. Trimming at V came to 2 bases and at J to 0 bases, leaving 9 bases not matched to a gene. The CDR3 extends over 19 amino acids. CDR3 sequence reads: CASSFRTSGNTLAKNIQYF. The CDR3 coding sequence is TGCGCCAGCAGCTTTCGGACTAGCGGGAATACCTTAGCCAAAAACATTCAGTACTTC.

V gene TRBV12-3 or TRBV12-4 combines with J gene TRBJ1-2; tentative D call: TRBD1 (5 bases). The CDR3 loop spans 14 amino acids. Trimming cost V 0 bases and J 7 bases, with 12 bases left between them. CDR3 sequence: CASSLAGGPLGYTF. The DNA for the CDR3 is TGTGCCAGCAGTTTAGCGGGGGGTCCCCTTGGCTACACCTTC.